This T cell receptor beta chain was recorded in a study of preoperative IRX-2 immunotherapy in early breast cancer. Libraries were prepared by immunoSEQ multiplex PCR; TCRdb keeps only in-frame clonotypes and omits some of them. The repertoire holds around 95,000 clones, with 75% to 90% as singletons. Treatment given: preoperative locoregional IRX-2 cytokine immunotherapy. Samples came from a phase Ib trial of preoperative locoregional IRX-2 cytokine immunotherapy. This clone has only one observation. CDR1 SGHDN and CDR2 FVKESK come from the germline V gene. This CDR3 comprises 12 residues. V shed 4 bases and J shed 5 bases, with 8 bases lying between them.

The source material was tumor tissue, sampled after IRX-2 immunotherapy. The gene calls are TRBV14 and TRBJ2-5; possible D gene TRBD2, 5 bases. This clonotype originated in a human donor with breast cancer. CDR3 nucleotide sequence: TGTGCCAGCAGCCTACTAGGGGAGACCCAGTACTTC. Amino acid sequence: CASSLLGETQYF.